This TCR beta chain is from a study of sequential checkpoint blockade in melanoma. Across the whole study: Arm A got nivolumab then ipilimumab; arm B the reverse, 1:1. Each arm's sequence ended with maintenance nivolumab.

As concerns this clone: Within the sample, other DNA sequences also encode this same CDR3.

Treatment described: randomized to nivolumab then ipilimumab (arm A) or the reverse (arm B). Sequencing was performed with immunoSEQ multiplex PCR; in TCRdb, only in-frame clones are kept and a portion is missing. The sample lists 15,000 or so clones; approximately 48% were seen once. V lost 1 base to trimming and J lost 4 bases; unmatched junction nucleotides: 4. The CDR3 runs 15 residues. Germline assignment: CDR1 SGHVS and CDR2 FNYEAQ. This TCR was recovered from a human donor with melanoma. Sequenced material: CD8+ T cells sorted from blood (inferred from file names), taken from a patient given nivolumab and ipilimumab in sequence. The rearrangement links TRBV7-6 to TRBJ1-1; TRBD1 agrees at 9 bases. The CDR3 nucleotides are TGTGCCAGCAGCTTAGAGGGACAGGGAGGCACTGAAGCTTTCTTT. Its protein is CASSLEGQGGTEAFF.